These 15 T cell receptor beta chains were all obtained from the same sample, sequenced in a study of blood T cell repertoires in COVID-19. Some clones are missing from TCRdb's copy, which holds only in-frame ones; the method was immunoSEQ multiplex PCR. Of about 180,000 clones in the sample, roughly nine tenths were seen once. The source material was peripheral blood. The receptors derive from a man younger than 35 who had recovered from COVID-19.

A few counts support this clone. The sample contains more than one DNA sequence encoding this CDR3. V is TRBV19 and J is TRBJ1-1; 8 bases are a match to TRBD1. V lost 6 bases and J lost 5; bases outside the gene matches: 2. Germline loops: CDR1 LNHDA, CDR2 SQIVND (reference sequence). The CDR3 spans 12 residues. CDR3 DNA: TGTGCCAGTAGGGACAGGGATACTGAAGCTTTCTTT. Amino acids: CASRDRDTEAFF.

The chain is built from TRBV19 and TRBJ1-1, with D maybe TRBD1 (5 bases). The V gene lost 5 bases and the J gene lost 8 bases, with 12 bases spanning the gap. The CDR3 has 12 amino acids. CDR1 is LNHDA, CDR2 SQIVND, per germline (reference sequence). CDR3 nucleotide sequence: TGTGCCAGTAGTTCGACGAGACAGGAAGCTTTCTTT. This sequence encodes CASSSTRQEAFF.

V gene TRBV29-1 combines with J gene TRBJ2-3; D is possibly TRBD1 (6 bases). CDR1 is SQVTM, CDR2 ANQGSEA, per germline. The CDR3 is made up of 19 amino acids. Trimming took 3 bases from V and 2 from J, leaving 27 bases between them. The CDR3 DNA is TGCAGCGTTGACGGGATGGGAAGGGCAGGGGCCAAGTCCACAGATACGCAGTATTTT. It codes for CSVDGMGRAGAKSTDTQYF.

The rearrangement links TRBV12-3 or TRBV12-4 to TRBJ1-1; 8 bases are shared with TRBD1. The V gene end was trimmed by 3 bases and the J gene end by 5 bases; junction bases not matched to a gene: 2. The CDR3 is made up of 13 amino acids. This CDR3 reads CASSLDRVTEAFF. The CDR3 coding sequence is TGTGCCAGCAGTTTGGACAGGGTAACTGAAGCTTTCTTT.

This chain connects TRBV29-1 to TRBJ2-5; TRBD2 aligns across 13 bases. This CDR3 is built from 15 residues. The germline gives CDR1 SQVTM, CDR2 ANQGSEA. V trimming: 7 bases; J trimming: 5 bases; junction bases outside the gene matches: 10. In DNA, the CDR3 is TGCAGCGCCTCTTTTGGGACTAGCGGGACTGAGACCCAGTACTTC. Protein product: CSASFGTSGTETQYF.

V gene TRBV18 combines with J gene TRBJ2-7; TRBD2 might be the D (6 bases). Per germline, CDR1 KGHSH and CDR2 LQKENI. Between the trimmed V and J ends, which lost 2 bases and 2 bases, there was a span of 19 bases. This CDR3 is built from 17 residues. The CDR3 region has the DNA TGTGCCAGCTCACCATTTGCGAGCAACGCGGGGACCTACGAGCAGTACTTC. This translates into CASSPFASNAGTYEQYF.

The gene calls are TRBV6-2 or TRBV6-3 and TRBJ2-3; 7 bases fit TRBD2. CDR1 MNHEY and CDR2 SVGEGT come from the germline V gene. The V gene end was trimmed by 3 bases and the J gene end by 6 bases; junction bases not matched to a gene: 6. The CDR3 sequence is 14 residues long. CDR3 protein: CASSYPLAEDTQYF. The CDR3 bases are TGTGCCAGCAGTTATCCCCTAGCGGAGGATACGCAGTATTTT.

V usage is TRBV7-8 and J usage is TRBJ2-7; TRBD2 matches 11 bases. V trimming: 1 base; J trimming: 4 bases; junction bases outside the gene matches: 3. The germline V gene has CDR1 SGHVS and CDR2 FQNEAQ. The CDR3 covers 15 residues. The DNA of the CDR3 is TGTGCCAGCAGCTTAGTACTAGCGGGAGCGTACGAGCAGTACTTC. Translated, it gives CASSLVLAGAYEQYF.

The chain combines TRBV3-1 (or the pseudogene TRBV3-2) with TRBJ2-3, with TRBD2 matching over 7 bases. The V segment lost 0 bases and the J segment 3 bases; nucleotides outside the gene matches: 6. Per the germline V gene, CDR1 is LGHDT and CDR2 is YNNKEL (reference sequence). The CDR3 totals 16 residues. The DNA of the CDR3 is TGTGCCAGCAGCCAAGATCGGGCGGGAGTTACAGATACGCAGTATTTT. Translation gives CASSQDRAGVTDTQYF.

The CDR3 spells CATSRGGTVAGSSYNEQFF. The CDR3 DNA reads as TGTGCCACCAGCAGAGGAGGAACTGTGGCGGGATCCTCCTACAATGAGCAGTTCTTC. This chain uses TRBV15 with TRBJ2-1; a possible D gene is TRBD2 (6 bases). The CDR3 consists of 19 residues. Germline V gene sequence: CDR1 LNHNV, CDR2 YYDKDF (reference sequence). With 1 base removed from V and 0 bases from J, the gap between germline ends came to 19 bases.

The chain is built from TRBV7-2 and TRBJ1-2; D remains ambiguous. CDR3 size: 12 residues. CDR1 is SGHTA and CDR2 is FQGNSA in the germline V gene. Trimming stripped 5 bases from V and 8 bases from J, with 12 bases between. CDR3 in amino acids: CASSPRAGGYTF. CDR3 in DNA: TGTGCCAGCAGCCCGCGGGCGGGAGGCTACACCTTC.

CDR3 in DNA: TGTGCCAGCAGTCCACTAGCGGCCCGGGGTGGTGAGCAGTTCTTC. This translates into CASSPLAARGGEQFF. J is TRBJ2-1 and V is TRBV7-2; 8 bases agree with TRBD2. The CDR3 contains 15 residues. With 6 bases clipped from V and 9 bases from J, the junction kept 13 bases outside the gene matches. CDR1 SGHTA and CDR2 FQGNSA come from the germline V gene.

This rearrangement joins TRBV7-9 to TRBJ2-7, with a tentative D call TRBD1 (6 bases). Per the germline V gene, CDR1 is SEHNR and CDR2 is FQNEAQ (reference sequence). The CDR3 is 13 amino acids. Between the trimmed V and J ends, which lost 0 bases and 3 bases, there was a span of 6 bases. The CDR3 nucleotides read TGTGCCAGCAGCTTAGCGGACAGCTACGAGCAGTACTTC. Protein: CASSLADSYEQYF.

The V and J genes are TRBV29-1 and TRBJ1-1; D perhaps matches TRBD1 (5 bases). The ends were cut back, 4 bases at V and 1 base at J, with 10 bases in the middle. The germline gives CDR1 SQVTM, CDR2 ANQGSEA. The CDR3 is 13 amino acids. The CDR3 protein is CSVALTGNTEAFF. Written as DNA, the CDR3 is TGCAGCGTTGCCCTAACAGGGAACACTGAAGCTTTCTTT. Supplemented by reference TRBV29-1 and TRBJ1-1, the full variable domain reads SAVISQKPSRDICQRGTSLTIQCQVDSQVTMMFWYRQQPGQSLTLIATANQGSEATYESGFVIDKFPISRPNLTFSTLTVSNMSPEDSSIYLCSVALTGNTEAFFGQGTRLTVV.

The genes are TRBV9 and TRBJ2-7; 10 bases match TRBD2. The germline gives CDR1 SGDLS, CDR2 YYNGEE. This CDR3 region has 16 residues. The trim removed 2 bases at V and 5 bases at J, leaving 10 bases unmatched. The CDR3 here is CASSVLSAGGSDEQYF. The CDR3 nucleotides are TGTGCCAGCAGCGTCCTTTCAGCGGGAGGGAGCGACGAGCAGTACTTC. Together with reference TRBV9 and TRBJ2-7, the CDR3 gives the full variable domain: DSGVTQTPKHLITATGQRVTLRCSPRSGDLSVYWYQQSLDQGLQFLIQYYNGEERAKGNILERFSAQQFPDLHSELNLSSLELGDSALYFCASSVLSAGGSDEQYFGPGTRLTVT.